The next 20 T cell receptor beta chains were all read from a single sample in a study of Graves' ophthalmopathy and Graves' hyperthyroidism. RNA served as the template for amplifying TCR beta CDR3 regions. Second-round multiplex PCR came after a first-round RT-PCR that employed HTBI primers. MiXCR, run by TCRdb on the multiplex PCR reads, gives a single entry per CDR3 protein. The data show about 500,000 distinct CDR3 sequences, approximately 37% seen once. Sequencing was performed on peripheral blood or thyroid tissue (not recorded which). All receptors derive from an adult man with Graves' hyperthyroidism.

This clonotype has at least ten counts. This chain connects TRBV12-3 or TRBV12-4 to TRBJ2-3, with D possibly matching TRBD1 (5 bases). CDR3 size: 13 residues. V was shortened by 1 base and J by 6 bases, with 8 bases between the two germline ends. The chain's CDR3 is CASSLGQGDTQYF. In DNA form, the CDR3 reads TGTGCCAGCAGTTTAGGGCAGGGTGATACGCAGTATTTT.

The table lists this clonotype with many counts. The chain couples TRBV7-6 to TRBJ2-7, with TRBD1 matching 7 bases. Germline V gives CDR1 SGHVS, CDR2 FNYEAQ. This CDR3 is built from 17 residues. V shed 4 bases, J shed 2 bases, and the junction held 14 bases outside the gene matches. Here the CDR3 reads CASSSTANRDSTYEQYF. CDR3 nucleotides: TGTGCCAGCAGCTCCACAGCAAATCGGGACAGCACCTACGAGCAGTACTTC.

This clonotype appeared a single time. This CDR3 is CASSTPKNTEAFF. Here the CDR3 DNA reads TGTGCCAGCAGCACCCCTAAGAACACTGAAGCTTTCTTT. The J gene is TRBJ1-1, the V gene TRBV9; no clear D gene. V lost 4 bases to trimming and J lost 1 base, with 8 bases between them. The CDR3 is made up of 13 amino acids. CDR1 is SGDLS, CDR2 YYNGEE, per germline.

This clonotype was observed many times. The chain couples TRBV20-1 to TRBJ2-7; TRBD2 might be the D (5 bases). The V gene's germline CDR1 is DFQATT and CDR2 SNEGSKA (reference sequence). The length of the CDR3 is 11 residues. The V end was cut by 5 bases, the J end by 2 bases, with 7 bases between. CDR3 amino acids: CSAGETYEQYF. The DNA for the CDR3 is TGCAGTGCTGGGGAGACCTACGAGCAGTACTTC.

Note on this clonotype: The junction differs from germline at one of its ends, possibly a read error. The V call is TRBV7-9, the J call TRBJ2-7; perhaps D is TRBD1 or TRBD2 (5 bases each). The germline CDR1 and CDR2 sequences are SEHNR and FQNEAQ (reference sequence). The CDR3 runs 13 residues. As DNA, the CDR3 is TGTGCCAGCAACCCACGGGACGGCTACGGGCAGTACTTC. This codes for CASNPRDGYGQYF.

The J gene is TRBJ2-7, the V gene TRBV19, with 7 bases aligning to TRBD1. The DNA matches TRBJ2-1 better at its end, which makes the J call doubtful. The CDR3 extends over 12 amino acids. CDR1 and CDR2 (germline): LNHDA, SQIVND (reference sequence). This chain's CDR3 is CASRGQYNEQFF. For the CDR3, the DNA is TGTGCCAGTAGGGGACAGTACAATGAGCAGTTCTTC.

Worth noting for this clonotype: Just one base apart from a much larger clone, this may be a read error. The chain has TRBV29-1 and TRBJ2-2, with D possibly being TRBD1 or TRBD2 (5 bases each). CDR1 and CDR2 (germline): SQVTM, ANQGSEA. The V and J ends lost 6 bases and 4 bases respectively, with 15 bases between them. The CDR3 runs 14 residues. CDR3 bases: TGCAGCGTCCCGACAGAGGAGGCCACCGGGGAGCTGTTTTTT. It yields the protein CSVPTEEATGELFF.

This clonotype was observed at least ten times. The J gene is TRBJ1-6, the V gene TRBV19; D is possibly TRBD1 (6 bases). The germline V gene has CDR1 LNHDA and CDR2 SQIVND (reference sequence). V lost 0 bases and J lost 3, with 9 bases in between. The CDR3 extends over 16 amino acids. The CDR3 bases are TGTGCCAGTAGTATAGATGCACAGGGCTATAATTCACCCCTCCACTTT. It yields the protein CASSIDAQGYNSPLHF.

This clonotype was found many times. This chain uses TRBV6-5 with TRBJ2-5, with D tentatively TRBD2 (5 bases). This CDR3 has 13 residues. Germline CDR1 MNHEY, CDR2 SVGAGI. V was clipped by 2 bases and J by 1 base, with 5 bases between them. CDR3 sequence: CASSYGLQETQYF. Written as DNA, the CDR3 is TGTGCCAGCAGTTACGGACTCCAAGAGACCCAGTACTTC.

This clonotype was observed a few times. The J gene is TRBJ1-2, the V gene TRBV12-3 or TRBV12-4; 8 nucleotides line up with TRBD1. The trim removed 5 bases at V and 6 bases at J, leaving 2 bases unmatched. The CDR3 is made up of 12 amino acids. The CDR3 region has the DNA TGTGCCAGCAGTACGACAGGGGATGGCTACACCTTC. This encodes CASSTTGDGYTF.

The chain has TRBV7-9 and TRBJ1-4; 7 nucleotides agree with TRBD1. Germline loops: CDR1 SEHNR, CDR2 FQNEAQ (reference sequence). This CDR3 contains 16 residues. With V trimmed by 1 base and J by 8 bases, 10 bases remained unmatched. Here the CDR3 reads CASSLGGTGVGEKLFF. CDR3 coding DNA: TGTGCCAGCAGCTTAGGGGGCACAGGGGTTGGCGAAAAACTGTTTTTT.

This chain links TRBV7-8 with TRBJ1-3, with 8 positions matching TRBD1. The germline gives CDR1 SGHVS, CDR2 FQNEAQ. The CDR3 runs 15 residues. V lost 5 bases, J lost 4 bases, and 7 bases stayed unmatched. The CDR3 bases are TGTGCCAGCAGCCTCCGGGACAGGCCCGGAAACACCATATATTTT. Translated, it gives CASSLRDRPGNTIYF.

This clonotype was recorded many times. The V gene is TRBV24-1, the J gene TRBJ2-7; 7 nucleotides line up with TRBD1. V shed 5 bases, J shed 2 bases, and the junction held 11 bases outside the gene matches. The germline CDR1 and CDR2 sequences are KGHDR and SFDVKD. The CDR3 length is 16 residues. CDR3 coding DNA: TGTGCCACCAGTGGCCTGGATCCAGGGGGAGCCTACGAGCAGTACTTC. Translated, it gives CATSGLDPGGAYEQYF.

This clonotype appeared once. This clone may be a read error of a much larger clone one base away. This rearrangement joins TRBV9 to TRBJ1-4; D unclear. The CDR3 totals 15 residues. V gave up 3 bases and J gave up 4 bases, with 13 bases separating them. Germline-derived CDR1 and CDR2 are SGDLS and YYNGEE. The CDR3, as DNA: TGTGCCAGCAGCGAGGAGGGCCCCCTTAATGAAAAACTGTTTTTT. This gives the protein CASSEEGPLNEKLFF.

This clonotype came up many times. The chain has TRBV5-1 and TRBJ1-2; weak D call: TRBD1 (6 bases). In germline, CDR1 is SGHRS, CDR2 YFSETQ. V was pared by 4 bases and J by 6 bases, with 16 bases between. The CDR3 totals 14 residues. As DNA, the CDR3 is TGCGCCAGCAGCCACCCAGGGGCCGAGGATGGCTACACCTTC. Its protein is CASSHPGAEDGYTF.

The gene calls are TRBV19 and TRBJ2-2; tentatively, D is TRBD2 (5 bases). CDR1 and CDR2 from the germline V gene are LNHDA and SQIVND (reference sequence). The CDR3 consists of 14 residues. V was trimmed by 4 bases and J by 0 bases, leaving 6 bases between them. CDR3 nucleotide sequence: TGTGCCAGTAGTACGAGGGCGAACACCGGGGAGCTGTTTTTT. Translated, it gives CASSTRANTGELFF. Drawing the rest from reference TRBV19 and TRBJ2-2, the complete variable domain is DGGITQSPKYLFRKEGQNVTLSCEQNLNHDAMYWYRQDPGQGLRLIYYSQIVNDFQKGDIAEGYSVSREKKESFPLTVTSAQKNPTAFYLCASSTRANTGELFFGEGSRLTVL.

This clonotype occurred many times. CDR3 sequence reads: CASSDQGMDSPLHF. CDR3 DNA sequence: TGTGCCAGCAGTGACCAGGGGATGGATTCACCCCTCCACTTT. This rearrangement joins TRBV6-1 to TRBJ1-6, with D possibly matching TRBD1 (6 bases). Germline assignment: CDR1 MNHNS and CDR2 SASEGT. The V end was cut by 3 bases, the J end by 8 bases, with 11 bases between. The CDR3 is 14 residues long.

The chain employs TRBV7-2 and TRBJ1-5; maybe TRBD1 (5 bases). The CDR3 has 16 amino acids. V was pared by 5 bases and J by 6 bases, with 20 bases between. Germline V CDR1 and CDR2: SGHTA, FQGNSA. The CDR3 spells CASSPNRGRGSQPQHF. CDR3 DNA: TGTGCCAGCAGCCCGAACCGAGGGAGGGGAAGTCAGCCCCAGCATTTT.

The chain has TRBV12-3 or TRBV12-4 and TRBJ1-4; a weak D match, TRBD1 (5 bases). V was trimmed by 7 bases and J by 7 bases, leaving 13 bases between them. The CDR3 loop spans 13 amino acids. The CDR3 DNA reads TGTGCCAGCACCCAAGGGGCTAGTGAAAAACTGTTTTTT. Amino acid sequence: CASTQGASEKLFF.

This clonotype occurred many times. DNA of the CDR3: TGCAGTGCTAGAGTGAGCGGGACAGGGTCTGGAAACACCATATATTTT. This encodes CSARVSGTGSGNTIYF. The V call is TRBV20-1, the J call TRBJ1-3; 9 nucleotides align to TRBD1. The ends lost 1 base at V and 1 base at J; junction bases unmatched: 5. The germline V gene has CDR1 DFQATT and CDR2 SNEGSKA (reference sequence). This CDR3 comprises 16 residues.